This T cell receptor (beta chain) was identified during a study of shared clonotypes between healthy human individuals. Whole-study results and caveats: The sampled material consisted only of blood, and tissue repertoires are likely to differ. In contrast to clonotypes shared by all four donors, non-shared clonotypes had lower generation probabilities.

Naive CD8 cells were CD45RO-negative, positively selected for CCR7, excluding terminally differentiated effector memory CD45RA+ cells. At the deep level, the assay was run. Method: immunoSEQ multiplex PCR; TCRdb's copy keeps in-frame clones and lacks some. The sample has about 1,900,000 clones, about 94% seen once. Of note for this clone: Antigen unknown. This sample includes further DNA sequences coding for the same CDR3.

Trimming took 2 bases from V and 10 from J, leaving 13 bases between them. The CDR3 covers 13 residues. Looked up from germline, CDR1 is SGDLS and CDR2 is YYNGEE. The gene calls are TRBV9 and TRBJ2-1; possibly TRBD2 for D (5 bases). The sequenced sample consisted of naive CD8+ T cells sorted from blood. The receptor was derived from a man younger than 30 in good health. CDR3 coding DNA: TGTGCCAGCAGCGTCGGAGGCGGTGGGGAGCAGTTCTTC. Its protein product is CASSVGGGGEQFF.